This T cell receptor beta chain was documented in a study of identical twins. MiXCR was run by TCRdb on the 5' RACE reads, yielding one entry per CDR3 protein. The repertoire has 1.5 million to 2 million distinct CDR3 sequences, roughly 35% of them found once; the top ten carry under 0.35%. The CDR3 length is 14 residues. V was shortened by 1 base and J by 0 bases, with 5 bases between the two germline ends. Germline V CDR1 and CDR2: KGHDR, SFDVKD. Study-level results: Analyses based on zero insertions could be partly confounded by invariant MAIT and iNKT cells. Excess low generation probability was seen in twin-shared out-of-frame alpha sequences. Carriage of fewer insertions was seen in abundant cord blood beta clonotypes, whereas memory repertoires showed none.

In its sample, this clonotype was seen a few times. What it recognizes is unknown. Healthy Caucasians alone served as donors. The sequenced material came from cord blood. The chain combines TRBV24-1 with TRBJ1-2; D is uncertain. The source is a newborn girl in good health. CDR3 region: CATSDFSTNYGYTF. CDR3 in DNA: TGTGCCACCAGTGATTTCAGCACTAACTATGGCTACACCTTC.